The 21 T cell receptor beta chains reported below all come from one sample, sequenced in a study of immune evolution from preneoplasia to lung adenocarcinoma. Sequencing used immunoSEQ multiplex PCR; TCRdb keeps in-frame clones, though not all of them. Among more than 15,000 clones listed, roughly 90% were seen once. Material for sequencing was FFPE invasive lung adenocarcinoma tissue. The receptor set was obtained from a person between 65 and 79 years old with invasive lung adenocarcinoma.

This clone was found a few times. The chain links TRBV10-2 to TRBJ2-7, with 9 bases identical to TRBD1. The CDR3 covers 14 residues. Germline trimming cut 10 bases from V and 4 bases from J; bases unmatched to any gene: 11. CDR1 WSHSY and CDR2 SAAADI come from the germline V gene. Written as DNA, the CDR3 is TGCGCCACCTATACCGGGACAGGGAGGTACGAGCAGTACTTC. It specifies CATYTGTGRYEQYF.

The CDR3 region has the DNA TGTGCCACCAGGACGGAAAACTATGGCTACACCTTC. It encodes CATRTENYGYTF. The chain uses TRBV6-5 and TRBJ1-2; D ambiguous. The CDR3 is 12 amino acids. Germline V gene lookup returns CDR1 MNHEY and CDR2 SVGAGI. V lost 10 bases and J lost 2, with 11 bases in between.

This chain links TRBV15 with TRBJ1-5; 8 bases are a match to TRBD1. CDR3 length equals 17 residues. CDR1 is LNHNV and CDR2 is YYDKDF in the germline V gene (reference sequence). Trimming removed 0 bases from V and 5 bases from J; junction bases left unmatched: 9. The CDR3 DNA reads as TGTGCCACCAGCAGAGAATTGGGGACAGGACCCTATCAGCCCCAGCATTTT. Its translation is CATSRELGTGPYQPQHF.

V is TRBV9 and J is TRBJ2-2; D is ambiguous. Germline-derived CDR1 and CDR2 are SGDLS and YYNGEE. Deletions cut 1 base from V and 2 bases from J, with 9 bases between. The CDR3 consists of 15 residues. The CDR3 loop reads CASSVSSQNTGELFF. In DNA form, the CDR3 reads TGTGCCAGCAGCGTAAGCAGCCAAAACACCGGGGAGCTGTTTTTT.

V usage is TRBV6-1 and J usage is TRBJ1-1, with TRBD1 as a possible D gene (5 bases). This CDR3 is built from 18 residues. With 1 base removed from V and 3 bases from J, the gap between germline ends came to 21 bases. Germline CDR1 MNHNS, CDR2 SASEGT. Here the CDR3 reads CASSEDEGSVMMDTEAFF. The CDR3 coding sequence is TGTGCCAGCAGTGAAGATGAGGGGTCCGTTATGATGGACACTGAAGCTTTCTTT.

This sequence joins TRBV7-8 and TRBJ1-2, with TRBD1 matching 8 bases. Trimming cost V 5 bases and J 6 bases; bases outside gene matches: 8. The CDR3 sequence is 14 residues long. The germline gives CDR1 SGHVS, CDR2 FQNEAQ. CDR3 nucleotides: TGTGCCAGCAGCCCGAGGACAGGGAACCATGGCTACACCTTC. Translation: CASSPRTGNHGYTF.

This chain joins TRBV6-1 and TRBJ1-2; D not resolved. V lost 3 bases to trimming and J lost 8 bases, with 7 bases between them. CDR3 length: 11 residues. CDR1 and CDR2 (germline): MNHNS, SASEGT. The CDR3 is CASSDSGGYTF. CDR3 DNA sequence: TGTGCCAGCAGTGACTCGGGAGGCTACACCTTC.

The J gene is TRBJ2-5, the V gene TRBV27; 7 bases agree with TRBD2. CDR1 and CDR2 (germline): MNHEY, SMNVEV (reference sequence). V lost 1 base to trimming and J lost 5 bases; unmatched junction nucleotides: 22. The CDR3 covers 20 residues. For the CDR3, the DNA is TGTGCCAGCAGTTTATTTGTGTATGGGGCGGTTTCTGGCGGGGGTGAGACCCAGTACTTC. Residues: CASSLFVYGAVSGGGETQYF.

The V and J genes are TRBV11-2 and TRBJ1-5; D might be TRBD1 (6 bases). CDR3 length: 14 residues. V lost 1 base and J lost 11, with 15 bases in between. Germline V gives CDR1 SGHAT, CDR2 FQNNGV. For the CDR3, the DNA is TGTGCCAGCAGCTTAGCAGGGGACCTTGGGGCCCAGCATTTT. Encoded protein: CASSLAGDLGAQHF.

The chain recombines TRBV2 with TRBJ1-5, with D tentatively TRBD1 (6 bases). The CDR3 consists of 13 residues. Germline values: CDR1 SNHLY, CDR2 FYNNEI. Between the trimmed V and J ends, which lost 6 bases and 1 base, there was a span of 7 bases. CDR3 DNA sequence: TGTGCCAGCAGGGGACAAAGCAATCAGCCCCAGCATTTT. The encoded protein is CASRGQSNQPQHF.

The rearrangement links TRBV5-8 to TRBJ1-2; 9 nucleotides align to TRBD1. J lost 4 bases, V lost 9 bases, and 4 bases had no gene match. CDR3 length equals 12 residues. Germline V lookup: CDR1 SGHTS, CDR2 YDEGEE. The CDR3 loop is CANRDRVYGYTF. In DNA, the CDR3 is TGTGCCAACCGGGACAGGGTCTATGGCTACACCTTC.

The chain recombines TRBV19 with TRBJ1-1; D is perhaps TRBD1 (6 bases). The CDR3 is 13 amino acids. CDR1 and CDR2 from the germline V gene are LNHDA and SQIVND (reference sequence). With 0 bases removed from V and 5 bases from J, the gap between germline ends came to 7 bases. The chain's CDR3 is CASSIDQGTEAFF. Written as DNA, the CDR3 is TGTGCCAGTAGTATAGATCAGGGGACTGAAGCTTTCTTT.

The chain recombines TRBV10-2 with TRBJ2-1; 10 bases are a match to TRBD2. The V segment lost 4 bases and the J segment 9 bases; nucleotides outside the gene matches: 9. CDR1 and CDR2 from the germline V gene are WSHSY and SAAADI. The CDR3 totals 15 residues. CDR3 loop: CASSVSLAGVGEQFF. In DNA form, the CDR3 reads TGCGCCAGCAGTGTTTCTCTAGCGGGGGTAGGTGAGCAGTTCTTC.

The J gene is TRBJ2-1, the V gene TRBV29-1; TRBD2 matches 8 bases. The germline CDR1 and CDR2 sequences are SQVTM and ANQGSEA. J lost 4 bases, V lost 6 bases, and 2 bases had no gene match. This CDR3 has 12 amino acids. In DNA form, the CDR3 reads TGCAGCGTGGGACTAGGGTACAATGAGCAGTTCTTC. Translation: CSVGLGYNEQFF.

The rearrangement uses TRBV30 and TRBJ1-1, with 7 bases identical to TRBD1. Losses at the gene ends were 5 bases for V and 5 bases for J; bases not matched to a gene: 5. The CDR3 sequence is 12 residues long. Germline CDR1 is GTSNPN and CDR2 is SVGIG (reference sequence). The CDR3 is CAWQGGGTEAFF. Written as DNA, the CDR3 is TGTGCCTGGCAGGGGGGAGGGACTGAAGCTTTCTTT. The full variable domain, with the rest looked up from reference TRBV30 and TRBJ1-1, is SQTIHQWPATLVQPVGSPLSLECTVEGTSNPNLYWYRQAAGRGLQLLFYSVGIGQISSEVPQNLSASRPQDRQFILSSKKLLLSDSGFYLCAWQGGGTEAFFGQGTRLTVV.

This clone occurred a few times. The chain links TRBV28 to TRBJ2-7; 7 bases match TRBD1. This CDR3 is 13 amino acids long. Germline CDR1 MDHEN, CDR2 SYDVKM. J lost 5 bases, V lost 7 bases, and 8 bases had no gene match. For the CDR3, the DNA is TGTGCCAGCACCGACAGGGTGAGCGACGAGCAGTACTTC. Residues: CASTDRVSDEQYF.

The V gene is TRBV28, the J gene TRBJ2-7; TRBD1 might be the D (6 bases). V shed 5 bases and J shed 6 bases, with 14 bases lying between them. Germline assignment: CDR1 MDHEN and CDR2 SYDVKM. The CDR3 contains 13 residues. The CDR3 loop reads CASSKGGTGEQYF. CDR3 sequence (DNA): TGTGCCAGCAGTAAAGGGGGTACGGGCGAGCAGTACTTC.

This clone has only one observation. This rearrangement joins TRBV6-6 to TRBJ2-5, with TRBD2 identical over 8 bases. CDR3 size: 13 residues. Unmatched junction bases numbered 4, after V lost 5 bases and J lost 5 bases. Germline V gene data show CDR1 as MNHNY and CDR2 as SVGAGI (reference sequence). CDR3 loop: CASSPSGLETQYF. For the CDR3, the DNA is TGTGCCAGCAGTCCTAGCGGGCTGGAGACCCAGTACTTC.

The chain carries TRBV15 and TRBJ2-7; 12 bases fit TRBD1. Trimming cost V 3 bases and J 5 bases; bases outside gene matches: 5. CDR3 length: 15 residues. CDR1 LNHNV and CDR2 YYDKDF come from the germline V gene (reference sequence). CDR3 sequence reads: CATSSGGTGGHEQYF. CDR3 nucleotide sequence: TGTGCCACCAGCAGTGGGGGGACAGGGGGCCACGAGCAGTACTTC.

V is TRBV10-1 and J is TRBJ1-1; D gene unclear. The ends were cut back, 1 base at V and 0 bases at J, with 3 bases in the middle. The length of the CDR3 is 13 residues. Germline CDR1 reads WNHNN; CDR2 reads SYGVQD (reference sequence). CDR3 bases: TGCGCCAGCAGTGAGTTAATGAACACTGAAGCTTTCTTT. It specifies CASSELMNTEAFF.

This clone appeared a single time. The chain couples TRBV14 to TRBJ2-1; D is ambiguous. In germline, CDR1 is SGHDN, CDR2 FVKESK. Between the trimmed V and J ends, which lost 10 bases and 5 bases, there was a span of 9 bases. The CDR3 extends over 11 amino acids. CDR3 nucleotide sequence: TGTGCCACCTCCGTTCACAATGAGCAGTTCTTC. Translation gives CATSVHNEQFF.